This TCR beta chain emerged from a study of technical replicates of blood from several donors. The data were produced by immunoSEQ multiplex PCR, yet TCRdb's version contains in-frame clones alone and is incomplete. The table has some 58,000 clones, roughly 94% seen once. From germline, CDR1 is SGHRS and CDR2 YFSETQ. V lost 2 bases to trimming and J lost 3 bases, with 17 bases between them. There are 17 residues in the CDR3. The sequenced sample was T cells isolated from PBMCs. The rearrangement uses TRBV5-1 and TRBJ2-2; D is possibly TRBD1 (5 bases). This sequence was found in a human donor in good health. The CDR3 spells CASSFWPTGTDTGELFF. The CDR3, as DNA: TGCGCCAGCAGCTTTTGGCCAACAGGCACAGACACCGGGGAGCTGTTTTTT. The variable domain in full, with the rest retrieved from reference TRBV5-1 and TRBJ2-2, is KAGVTQTPRYLIKTRGQQVTLSCSPISGHRSVSWYQQTPGQGLQFLFEYFSETQRNKGNFPGRFSGRQFSNSRSEMNVSTLELGDSALYLCASSFWPTGTDTGELFFGEGSRLTVL.